A single sample gave rise to the 13 T cell receptor beta chains below, sequenced in a study of OX40 agonist ivuxolimab in advanced cancers. The library was generated by the immunoSEQ multiplex PCR assay. Held by TCRdb, this immuneACCESS table contains in-frame sequences only and omits some clones. Under half of the omission traces to an unresolved V gene where checked; the cause of the rest is unknown. The sample records 30,000 to 35,000 clones, 65% to 90% of which are singletons. Jointly, the top ten make up under 1.5% of the sample. Sequenced here: CD4+ or CD8+ T cells sorted from blood, sampled in a trial of the OX40 agonist ivuxolimab. The receptors originated from an adult with an advanced solid tumor such as melanoma, head and neck, liver or kidney cancer.

The chain uses TRBV6-5 and TRBJ1-5, with D uncertain. V lost 6 bases and J lost 3, with 12 bases in between. Germline values: CDR1 MNHEY, CDR2 SVGAGI. This CDR3 comprises 14 residues. The CDR3 DNA follows: TGTGCCAGCAGGCCCGAGAGGAACAATCAGCCCCAGCATTTT. Its translation is CASRPERNNQPQHF.

The chain has TRBV12-5 and TRBJ1-1; the match to TRBD1 covers 7 bases. Germline assignment: CDR1 LGHNT and CDR2 FRNRAP. The CDR3 covers 18 residues. V lost 6 bases and J lost 0; bases outside the gene matches: 16. The CDR3 here is CASGPGGTAYLLNTEAFF. The CDR3 DNA reads TGTGCTAGTGGCCCTGGGGGGACAGCCTACTTACTGAACACTGAAGCTTTCTTT. The complete variable domain, with remaining parts taken from reference TRBV12-5 and TRBJ1-1, reads DARVTQTPRHKVTEMGQEVTMRCQPILGHNTVFWYRQTMMQGLELLAYFRNRAPLDDSGMPKDRFSAEMPDATLATLKIQPSEPRDSAVYFCASGPGGTAYLLNTEAFFGQGTRLTVV.

This chain joins TRBV5-6 and TRBJ2-1; D is possibly TRBD2 (6 bases). CDR1 is SGHDT, CDR2 YYEEEE, per germline. The CDR3 consists of 14 residues. V gave up 4 bases and J gave up 4 bases, with 12 bases separating them. CDR3 sequence (DNA): TGTGCCAGCAGCCCACTAGCTGCTTACAATGAGCAGTTCTTC. Its translation is CASSPLAAYNEQFF.

J is TRBJ1-6 and V is TRBV6-5; no definite D call. This CDR3 has 15 residues. Germline V gives CDR1 MNHEY, CDR2 SVGAGI. V lost 0 bases, J lost 8 bases, and 11 bases lay in between. This CDR3 reads CASSYSAGTHSPLHF. CDR3 nucleotides: TGTGCCAGCAGTTACTCGGCAGGTACCCATTCACCCCTCCACTTT.

Concerning this clone: Other DNA sequences in this sample translate to the same CDR3. CDR3 DNA: TGTGCCAGCAGCCCGGGGCTAGCGGGAGCCGATACGCAGTATTTT. Translation: CASSPGLAGADTQYF. The rearrangement links TRBV14 to TRBJ2-3; 10 bases are a match to TRBD2. From germline, CDR1 is SGHDN and CDR2 FVKESK. Germline trimming cut 4 bases from V and 6 bases from J; bases unmatched to any gene: 7. CDR3 length equals 15 residues.

The rearrangement uses TRBV5-1 and TRBJ2-7, with 7 bases identical to TRBD2. CDR1 and CDR2 (germline): SGHRS, YFSETQ. The CDR3 spans 15 residues. Germline trimming cut 2 bases from V and 3 bases from J; bases unmatched to any gene: 8. In DNA, the CDR3 is TGCGCCAGCAGCTTCCAAAACGGGGAGGGCTACGAGCAGTACTTC. Its translation is CASSFQNGEGYEQYF.

This chain links TRBV7-2 with TRBJ2-5, with unresolved D. Trimming cost V 2 bases and J 5 bases, with 12 bases left between them. The CDR3 sequence is 14 residues long. Germline-derived CDR1 and CDR2 are SGHTA and FQGNSA. The CDR3 sequence: CASSLFLVGETQYF. The CDR3 DNA is TGTGCCAGCAGCTTATTCCTAGTCGGGGAGACCCAGTACTTC.

The rearrangement joins TRBV28 to TRBJ1-1, with D unresolved. V was clipped by 6 bases and J by 3 bases, with 17 bases between them. Germline CDR1 and CDR2: MDHEN and SYDVKM. This CDR3 comprises 15 residues. The CDR3 here is CASSLAATSDTEAFF. The CDR3 DNA is TGTGCCAGCAGCCTGGCGGCGACTTCTGACACTGAAGCTTTCTTT.

The chain links TRBV7-2 to TRBJ2-7, with 8 bases that match TRBD1. Losses at the gene ends were 5 bases for V and 6 bases for J; bases not matched to a gene: 12. CDR3 size: 15 residues. CDR1 is SGHTA, CDR2 FQGNSA, per germline. The CDR3 region has the DNA TGTGCCAGCAGCCGACCTCAGGGGGCAAGGGGCGAGCAGTACTTC. It yields the protein CASSRPQGARGEQYF.

The rearrangement links TRBV11-2 to TRBJ1-1; no definite D call. The germline V and J ends were trimmed by 0 bases and 4 bases, with 12 bases remaining between them. The CDR3 length is 15 residues. Germline loops: CDR1 SGHAT, CDR2 FQNNGV. In DNA form, the CDR3 reads TGTGCCAGCAGCTTAGAGGAGCGACGGAGCACTGAAGCTTTCTTT. This codes for CASSLEERRSTEAFF.

This clone showed up just once. The V gene is TRBV5-6, the J gene TRBJ2-7; no definite D call. The CDR3 length is 15 residues. Trimming removed 4 bases at V and 3 bases at J, with 17 bases between. Germline CDR1 SGHDT, CDR2 YYEEEE. The CDR3 DNA follows: TGTGCCAGCAGCAACTTACTCCACAGATTCTACGAGCAGTACTTC. Its translation is CASSNLLHRFYEQYF.

The chain recombines TRBV5-4 with TRBJ1-4, with D maybe TRBD1 (6 bases). The CDR3 loop spans 14 amino acids. With 6 bases removed from V and 6 bases from J, the gap between germline ends came to 15 bases. Germline V gene lookup returns CDR1 SGHNT and CDR2 YYREEE (reference sequence). CDR3 sequence: CASTRGTTDEKLFF. DNA for the CDR3: TGTGCCAGCACCCGCGGGACAACCGATGAAAAACTGTTTTTT.

The V and J genes are TRBV7-2 and TRBJ2-5; D is unclear. The germline gives CDR1 SGHTA, CDR2 FQGNSA. The CDR3 extends over 12 amino acids. V shed 5 bases and J shed 1 base, with 5 bases lying between them. CDR3 DNA sequence: TGTGCCAGCAGCGGCCTCCAAGAGACCCAGTACTTC. The encoded protein is CASSGLQETQYF.